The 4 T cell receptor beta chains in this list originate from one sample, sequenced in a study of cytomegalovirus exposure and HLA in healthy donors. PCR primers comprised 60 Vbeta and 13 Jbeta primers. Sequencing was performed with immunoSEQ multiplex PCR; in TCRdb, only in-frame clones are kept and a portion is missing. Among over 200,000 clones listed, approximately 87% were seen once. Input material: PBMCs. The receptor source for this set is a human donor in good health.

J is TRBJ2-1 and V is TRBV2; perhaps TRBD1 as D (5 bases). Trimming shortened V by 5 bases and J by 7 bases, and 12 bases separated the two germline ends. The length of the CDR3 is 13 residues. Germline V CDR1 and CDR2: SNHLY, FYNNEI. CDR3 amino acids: CASSPRVWNEQFF. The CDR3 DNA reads TGTGCCAGCAGTCCCAGGGTTTGGAATGAGCAGTTCTTC.

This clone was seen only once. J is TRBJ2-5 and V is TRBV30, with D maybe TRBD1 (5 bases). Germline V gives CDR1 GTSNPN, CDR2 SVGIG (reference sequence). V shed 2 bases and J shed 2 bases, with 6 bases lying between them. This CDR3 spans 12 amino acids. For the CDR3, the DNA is TGTGCCTGGAGTCAGGGTCAAGAGACCCAGTACTTC. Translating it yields CAWSQGQETQYF.

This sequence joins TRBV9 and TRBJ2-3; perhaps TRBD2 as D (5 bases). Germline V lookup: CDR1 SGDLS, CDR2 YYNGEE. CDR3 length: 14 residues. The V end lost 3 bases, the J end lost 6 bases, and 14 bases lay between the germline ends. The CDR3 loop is CASSARGAVDTQYF. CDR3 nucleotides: TGTGCCAGCAGCGCGCGCGGAGCGGTCGATACGCAGTATTTT.

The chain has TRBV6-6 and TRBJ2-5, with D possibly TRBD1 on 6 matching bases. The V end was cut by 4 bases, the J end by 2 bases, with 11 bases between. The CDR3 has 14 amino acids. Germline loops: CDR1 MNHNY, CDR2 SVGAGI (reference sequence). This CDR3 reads CASSSAGQQETQYF. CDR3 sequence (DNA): TGTGCCAGCAGTTCCGCCGGACAGCAAGAGACCCAGTACTTC.